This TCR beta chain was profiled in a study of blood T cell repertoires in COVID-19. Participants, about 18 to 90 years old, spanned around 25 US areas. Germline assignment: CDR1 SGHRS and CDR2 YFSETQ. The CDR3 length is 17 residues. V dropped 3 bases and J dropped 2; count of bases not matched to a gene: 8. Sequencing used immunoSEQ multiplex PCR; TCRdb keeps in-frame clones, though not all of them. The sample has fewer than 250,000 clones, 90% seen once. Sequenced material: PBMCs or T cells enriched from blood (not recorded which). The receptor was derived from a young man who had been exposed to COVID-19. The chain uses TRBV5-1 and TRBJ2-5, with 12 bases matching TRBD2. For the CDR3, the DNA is TGCGCCAGCAGCTGGAGACTAGCGGGGGAAATTCAAGAGACCCAGTACTTC. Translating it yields CASSWRLAGEIQETQYF.